This TCR beta chain was sequenced during a study of OX40 agonist ivuxolimab in advanced cancers. Study background: The dose of intravenous ivuxolimab that patients received every 2 weeks ranged from 0.01 to 10 mg/kg. Study conclusions and caveats: Expanded clones tended on average to be more numerous among CD8+ T cells than CD4+.

TCRdb's copy holds only in-frame clones and misses some; the assay was immunoSEQ multiplex PCR. The data contain 95,000 or so clones, approximately 86% of them singletons. The CDR3 has 15 amino acids. J lost 2 bases, V lost 7 bases, and 8 bases had no gene match. In germline, CDR1 is MNHNY, CDR2 SVGAGI (reference sequence). As regards this clone: Its antigen remains unknown.

This TCR came from an adult with an advanced solid tumor such as melanoma, head and neck, liver or kidney cancer. V is TRBV6-6 and J is TRBJ1-5, with TRBD1 identical over 7 bases. The source material was CD4+ or CD8+ T cells sorted from blood, sampled in a trial of the OX40 agonist ivuxolimab. The CDR3 sequence is CASMQGGVGNQPQHF. CDR3 in DNA: TGTGCCAGCATGCAGGGGGGCGTAGGCAATCAGCCCCAGCATTTT.